One sample yielded the 29 T cell receptor beta chains listed below, sequenced in a study of blood T cells in healthy people across ages. A second PCR, run for about 6 to 11 cycles, used a sample-barcoded 5' primer plus a J-beta primer mix. TCRdb reanalysed the 5' RACE reads using MiXCR and keeps one entry per CDR3 protein. This sample carries under 850,000 distinct CDR3 sequences, about 37% of them seen once, and the ten largest clones take 10% to 15%. What was sequenced was blood. The receptors were sampled from a young man in good health.

This clonotype was detected ten times or more. The genes are TRBV13 and TRBJ2-5, with D perhaps TRBD1 or TRBD2 (5 bases each). The CDR3 totals 13 residues. V lost 1 base, J lost 5 bases, and 8 bases lay in between. The germline gives CDR1 PRHDT, CDR2 FYEKMQ (reference sequence). The CDR3 DNA sequence: TGTGCCAGCAGCTTAGACAGGAGGGAGACCCAGTACTTC. It yields the protein CASSLDRRETQYF.

The chain is built from TRBV28 and TRBJ2-3; D not certain. The CDR3 totals 15 residues. Trimming left V 3 bases short and J 2 bases short, with 12 bases between. CDR1 MDHEN and CDR2 SYDVKM come from the germline V gene. The CDR3 sequence: CASSLGQLYTDTQYF. In DNA form, the CDR3 reads TGTGCCAGCAGTTTGGGCCAGCTATACACAGATACGCAGTATTTT. The complete variable domain, with remaining parts taken from reference TRBV28 and TRBJ2-3, reads DVKVTQSSRYLVKRTGEKVFLECVQDMDHENMFWYRQDPGLGLRLIYFSYDVKMKEKGDIPEGYSVSREKKERFSLILESASTNQTSMYLCASSLGQLYTDTQYFGPGTRLTVL.

J is TRBJ2-1 and V is TRBV27, with D perhaps matching TRBD1 (5 bases). This CDR3 contains 17 residues. Trimming stripped 3 bases from V and 0 bases from J, with 15 bases between. The V gene's germline CDR1 is MNHEY and CDR2 SMNVEV (reference sequence). CDR3 amino acids: CASSFGGTGLSYNEQFF. The CDR3 region has the DNA TGTGCCAGCAGTTTCGGTGGCACAGGCCTCTCCTACAATGAGCAGTTCTTC.

This chain links TRBV11-2 with TRBJ2-5; 8 positions agree with TRBD1. The CDR3 loop spans 15 amino acids. Germline loops: CDR1 SGHAT, CDR2 FQNNGV. V lost 2 bases and J lost 0; bases outside the gene matches: 2. The DNA for the CDR3 is TGTGCCAGCAGCTTATGGGGACAGGACCAAGAGACCCAGTACTTC. Protein: CASSLWGQDQETQYF.

The chain joins TRBV5-6 to TRBJ2-7, with 7 bases matching TRBD1. The CDR3 has 14 amino acids. V dropped 2 bases and J dropped 1; count of bases not matched to a gene: 3. Germline loops: CDR1 SGHDT, CDR2 YYEEEE. CDR3 in amino acids: CASSLTGVSYEQYF. The CDR3 DNA reads as TGTGCCAGCAGCTTAACAGGGGTATCCTACGAGCAGTACTTC.

This clonotype has more than one count but fewer than ten. The J gene is TRBJ1-1, the V gene TRBV25-1, with D perhaps matching TRBD1 (5 bases). V gave up 6 bases and J gave up 4 bases, with 12 bases separating them. CDR1 and CDR2 from the germline V gene are MGHDK and SYGVNS. This CDR3 contains 13 residues. The CDR3 region has the DNA TGTGCCAGCAGGGGACTTATCGGCACTGAAGCTTTCTTT. Amino acid sequence: CASRGLIGTEAFF. The entire variable domain, with the rest obtained from reference TRBV25-1 and TRBJ1-1, is as follows: EADIYQTPRYLVIGTGKKITLECSQTMGHDKMYWYQQDPGMELHLIHYSYGVNSTEKGDLSSESTVSRIRTEHFPLTLESARPSHTSQYLCASRGLIGTEAFFGQGTRLTVV.

The chain is built from TRBV12-3 or TRBV12-4 and TRBJ1-4; D may be TRBD1 (5 bases). This CDR3 is built from 14 residues. The V end lost 2 bases, the J end lost 8 bases, and 12 bases lay between the germline ends. CDR3 protein: CASSLRGLSEKLFF. CDR3 nucleotide sequence: TGTGCCAGCAGTTTAAGGGGTTTAAGCGAAAAACTGTTTTTT.

In its sample, this clonotype ranks as medium-sized. V and J are TRBV12-3 or TRBV12-4 and TRBJ2-1; 15 bases map to TRBD2. V trimming: 5 bases; J trimming: 4 bases; junction bases outside the gene matches: 0. The CDR3 extends over 15 amino acids. This CDR3 is CASSGTSGGYNEQFF. CDR3 sequence (DNA): TGTGCCAGCAGTGGGACTAGCGGGGGGTACAATGAGCAGTTCTTC.

The rearrangement joins TRBV20-1 to TRBJ2-3; D gene unclear. CDR3 length: 13 amino acids. The germline gives CDR1 DFQATT, CDR2 SNEGSKA (reference sequence). Deletions cut 0 bases from V and 5 bases from J, with 9 bases between. The CDR3, as DNA: TGCAGTGCTAGAGAGGTAGGGCTAGATACGCAGTATTTT. Residues: CSAREVGLDTQYF.

This clonotype was found a few times. J is TRBJ2-5 and V is TRBV12-3 or TRBV12-4; possibly TRBD1 for D (6 bases). V lost 6 bases and J lost 4, with 12 bases in between. The CDR3 covers 13 residues. CDR3 sequence: CASRVTGRETQYF. DNA of the CDR3: TGTGCCAGCAGAGTAACAGGGAGAGAGACCCAGTACTTC.

This clonotype has more than one count but fewer than ten. The chain employs TRBV28 and TRBJ1-5; TRBD1 aligns across 7 bases. V was clipped by 6 bases and J by 5 bases; unmatched bases: 7. Germline assignment: CDR1 MDHEN and CDR2 SYDVKM. CDR3 length: 14 residues. CDR3 residues: CASRPGTEDQPQHF. As DNA, the CDR3 is TGTGCCAGCAGGCCTGGGACAGAAGATCAGCCCCAGCATTTT.

The CDR3 is CASSETRNQETQFF. CDR3 DNA: TGTGCCAGCAGTGAGACGAGGAACCAAGAGACCCAGTTCTTC. The genes are TRBV2 and TRBJ2-5; D is unclear. The DNA end is a closer match to TRBJ2-1, so the J assignment may be wrong. CDR1 is SNHLY, CDR2 FYNNEI, per germline. The CDR3 sequence is 14 residues long.

This clonotype has a count of ten or more. V and J are TRBV12-3 or TRBV12-4 and TRBJ2-7; D unclear. The end of the DNA is better explained by TRBJ2-5, so the J call may be wrong. The CDR3 extends over 13 amino acids. The CDR3 DNA reads as TGTGCCAGCAGTTTAGTATGGGGAGAGACCCAGTACTTC. Protein: CASSLVWGETQYF.

The chain employs TRBV4-2 and TRBJ1-5, with D unresolved. The V end was cut by 0 bases, the J end by 0 bases, with 12 bases between. This CDR3 is 17 amino acids long. Germline CDR1 reads LGHNA; CDR2 reads YNFKEQ. Written as DNA, the CDR3 is TGTGCCAGCAGCCAAGAGGATGCGCCTGCTAGCAATCAGCCCCAGCATTTT. This codes for CASSQEDAPASNQPQHF.

With regard to this clonotype: Its ends do not fully match the called genes, so a read error is possible. The chain combines TRBV4-1 with TRBJ2-6; weak D call: TRBD1 (5 bases). The CDR3 length is 19 residues. Germline CDR1 and CDR2: MGHRA and YSYEKL. CDR3 nucleotide sequence: TGCGTCAGCAGCCAGACACAGGATTTGGAGTCCTCTGGGGCCAACGTCCTGACTTTC. Translation: CVSSQTQDLESSGANVLTF.

This chain links TRBV6-2 or TRBV6-3 with TRBJ2-7; D remains unclear. V was cut by 0 bases and J by 3 bases, with 15 bases left in between. Germline CDR1 and CDR2: MNHEY and SVGEGT. The CDR3 runs to 16 residues. The CDR3 sequence is CASSYSTSGQYYEQYF. The CDR3 coding sequence is TGTGCCAGCAGTTACTCGACCTCCGGGCAGTACTACGAGCAGTACTTC.

Note on this clonotype: An end of the junction does not agree with germline; a read error may underlie this. The chain couples TRBV3-1 to TRBJ2-5; 10 nucleotides match TRBD2. This CDR3 is 15 amino acids long. Germline V gives CDR1 LGHDT, CDR2 YNNKEL (reference sequence). The DNA of the CDR3 is TGTGCCAGCAGTCCGAGCGGGGGGGCCCGGGAGATCCAGTACTTC. Protein product: CASSPSGGAREIQYF.

V usage is TRBV24-1 and J usage is TRBJ2-3; D possibly matches TRBD1 or TRBD2 (6 bases each). Germline CDR1 and CDR2: KGHDR and SFDVKD. This CDR3 region has 16 residues. V gave up 3 bases and J gave up 1 base, with 13 bases separating them. The CDR3 is CATSDGGQGRTDTQYF. CDR3 in DNA: TGTGCCACCAGTGATGGGGGGCAGGGTCGCACAGATACGCAGTATTTT.

CDR3 protein: CSASQGRGYGYTF. The CDR3 bases are TGCAGTGCTAGCCAGGGGCGCGGCTATGGCTACACCTTC. The genes are TRBV20-1 and TRBJ1-2; perhaps TRBD1 as D (6 bases). V dropped 3 bases and J dropped 4 bases, with 12 bases sitting between them. The CDR3 runs 13 residues. Germline CDR1 is DFQATT and CDR2 is SNEGSKA (reference sequence).

Only a few counts were recorded for this clonotype. The V call is TRBV12-3 or TRBV12-4, the J call TRBJ2-1; D is perhaps TRBD2 (5 bases). The CDR3 is 13 residues long. Trimming took off 3 bases at V and 9 bases at J, with 12 bases between the two ends. The CDR3 nucleotides read TGTGCCAGCAGTTTCCCGGCGGGCTTTGAGCAGTTCTTC. Its translation: CASSFPAGFEQFF.

This clonotype was seen only a few times. V is TRBV3-1 and J is TRBJ2-3; 7 bases map to TRBD1. Per germline, CDR1 LGHDT and CDR2 YNNKEL (reference sequence). V shed 4 bases, J shed 4 bases, and the junction held 8 bases outside the gene matches. This CDR3 region has 15 residues. The CDR3 reads CASSLTTGDADTQYF. The DNA of the CDR3 is TGTGCCAGCAGCCTGACTACAGGGGACGCAGATACGCAGTATTTT.

The chain uses TRBV5-1 and TRBJ2-1; D is uncertain. This CDR3 contains 17 residues. The V gene lost 0 bases and the J gene lost 0 bases, with 13 bases spanning the gap. Per germline, CDR1 SGHRS and CDR2 YFSETQ. This CDR3 reads CASSLAVGASSYNEQFF. The CDR3 nucleotides read TGCGCCAGCAGCTTGGCCGTCGGAGCGAGCTCCTACAATGAGCAGTTCTTC.

The gene calls are TRBV12-3 or TRBV12-4 and TRBJ1-2; no reliable D call. The CDR3 has 15 amino acids. V lost 5 bases to trimming and J lost 0 bases, with 13 bases between them. CDR3 loop: CASSPNGRANYGYTF. The CDR3 coding sequence is TGTGCCAGCAGTCCCAACGGACGGGCTAACTATGGCTACACCTTC.

This clonotype was seen a few times. The rearrangement links TRBV20-1 to TRBJ2-1; D is possibly TRBD1 or TRBD2 (5 bases each). The J call is uncertain, as TRBJ2-7 better fits the DNA end. The CDR3 has 17 residues. Germline lookup yields CDR1 DFQATT and CDR2 SNEGSKA (reference sequence). The chain's CDR3 is CSARDYFGARTDNEQYF. The CDR3 DNA is TGCAGTGCTAGAGATTACTTCGGGGCCAGAACCGACAATGAGCAGTACTTC.

The gene calls are TRBV20-1 and TRBJ1-2; TRBD1 might be the D (6 bases). Germline loops: CDR1 DFQATT, CDR2 SNEGSKA (reference sequence). V lost 6 bases and J lost 2, with 10 bases in between. The CDR3 sequence is 12 residues long. The CDR3 protein is CSAAGGNYGYTF. DNA of the CDR3: TGCAGTGCCGCCGGGGGCAACTATGGCTACACCTTC.

V is TRBV5-1 and J is TRBJ1-1; 8 nucleotides agree with TRBD1. CDR1 and CDR2 from the germline V gene are SGHRS and YFSETQ. The CDR3 is 17 residues long. V shed 4 bases and J 2 bases; nucleotides not matched to a gene: 13. CDR3 nucleotides: TGCGCCAGCAGCCCGTGGACAGGGCCGATAGCAAACACTGAAGCTTTCTTT. This translates into CASSPWTGPIANTEAFF.

This clonotype was observed a few times. The V and J genes are TRBV7-2 and TRBJ2-3; D is uncertain. The V end lost 2 bases, the J end lost 10 bases, and 13 bases lay between the germline ends. This CDR3 region has 13 residues. Germline V gives CDR1 SGHTA, CDR2 FQGNSA. CDR3 DNA sequence: TGTGCCAGCAGCTTAAATGGACCAGAGCCGCAGTATTTT. This codes for CASSLNGPEPQYF.

The gene calls are TRBV9 and TRBJ2-1; 11 bases line up with TRBD2. Unmatched junction bases numbered 6, after V lost 1 base and J lost 6 bases. CDR1 is SGDLS, CDR2 YYNGEE, per germline. This CDR3 spans 16 amino acids. The chain's CDR3 is CASSVKRLAGGNEQFF. DNA of the CDR3: TGTGCCAGCAGCGTAAAAAGGCTAGCGGGGGGCAATGAGCAGTTCTTC.

This clonotype came up a few times. The rearrangement uses TRBV28 and TRBJ1-1; D unresolved. Germline V gene lookup returns CDR1 MDHEN and CDR2 SYDVKM. The CDR3 consists of 15 residues. V was cut by 5 bases and J by 1 base, with 14 bases left in between. Here the CDR3 reads CASSPPQGENTEAFF. For the CDR3, the DNA is TGTGCCAGCAGTCCCCCGCAAGGAGAGAACACTGAAGCTTTCTTT.